This T cell receptor (beta chain) was recorded in a study of radiation and T cells in renal cell carcinoma (dated by TCRdb to 2019 to 2021). For the wider study: In total, 50 to 60 samples, comprising approximately 25 tumors and about 27 peripheral blood samples, were subjected to TCR beta sequencing. Across all 50 or so samples, several million unique CDR3 nucleotide sequences encoding around 2.8 million unique CDR3 amino acid sequences were identified. Study-level results and caveats: Only small tumor regions of approximately 1 g were available, so intratumoral heterogeneity was not captured. TCR clonality was higher in irradiated tumors than in controls, as the top 100 clonotypes made up an average of around 54% of the repertoire in irradiated tumors compared with around 43% in nephrectomy-only tumors. With a single-armed trial design, the study had no way to address how radiation dose or scheduling affects the TCR repertoire. Irradiated tumors contained more dominant CDR3 motifs, and these motifs occupied a larger share of the repertoire than in control tumors.

Following the manufacturer's recommendations, the immunoSEQ kit was used to generate TCR beta libraries from genomic DNA. Library preparation used a first multiplex PCR with proprietary primers, then a second PCR adding unique barcodes, with bead cleanups after each round. Each sample batch included a kit-provided positive control reaction and a negative control reaction. The final libraries underwent checking on an Agilent 4200 TapeStation D1000 ScreenTape, volumetric pooling, and quantification by qPCR. Sequencing was performed on an Illumina NextSeq500 using a MidOutput 150-cycle cartridge, with 156 Read1 cycles, 15 Index1 cycles, and the kit custom primers. The pooled library was loaded at roughly 0.92 pM with a 20% PhiX control spike-in. The study's own analysis went as follows. Vendor-processed data were analyzed in R, and a clonotype was defined as all T cells sharing the same CDR3 nucleotide sequence. In the clone abundance analyses, frequencies were normalized to the 10,000 most abundant clones in each sample. Public T cell clones, which averaged fewer than five per sample, were removed prior to analysis. ImmunoMap was used for dominant motif analysis with the PAM10 matrix, a gap penalty of 30, and a homology threshold of 0.3, and any motif reaching a cumulative frequency of at least 0.01 was considered dominant. The table was pulled from immuneACCESS by TCRdb, which kept in-frame rearrangements only. Such tables lose some clones; where checked, under half of the loss comes from unresolved V genes, and the rest has no known cause. For V, J and clone size, that table is used; D and trimming come from the DNA. The sample data list fewer than 10,000 clones, and 55% to 80% of these were observed just once. Together, the top ten hold 20% of the sample.

The germline V gene yields SGHRS for CDR1 and YFSETQ for CDR2. The CDR3 sequence holds 13 residues, the cysteine and phenylalanine included. Solely the CDR3 DNA is kept, with 39 bases framed from the first base. V and J lose 4 bases and 6 bases, and a span of 11 bases separates them. Only a few counts were recorded for this clone. Its antigen remains undetermined. No base qualities exist here, and no much larger clone lies one base off it. The time point label, as the study defines it: tumor resected at nephrectomy. Reading the label with the study, this specimen's treatment or condition is: treatment-naive control, cytoreductive nephrectomy. The control tumors were taken from treatment-naive renal cell carcinoma patients who had cytoreductive nephrectomy with no earlier radiation. Renal cell carcinoma with clear cell pathology was present in all patients. Control tumors used for TCR sequencing came from 4 females and 10 or so males, resected 2011 to 2014, with median age around 57 years (range roughly 40 to 82). Tumor processing involved mechanical dissociation, digestion with collagenase/hyaluronidase at 37 degrees C, handling in gentleMACS C tubes, and storage in liquid nitrogen. Genomic DNA for TCR sequencing was prepared using the QIAamp DNA Blood Mini Kit (Qiagen). Only samples passing all quality control checks were included in the analyses.

The clonotype was recovered from a man aged 55 to 70 with renal cell carcinoma. The chain uses TRBV5-1 and TRBJ2-1; matching of 6 bases hints at TRBD2 as the D gene. Specimen: tumor tissue, collected from a patient whose treatment was nephrectomy without radiotherapy. In nucleotides, the sequence is TGCGCCAGCAGCGCGGGACGAAGCAATGAGCAGTTCTTC. It codes for CASSAGRSNEQFF.